These 23 T cell receptor beta chains were all obtained from the same sample, sequenced in a study of early stage breast cancer tumors. Produced via immunoSEQ multiplex PCR; TCRdb's table is partial and in-frame only. This sample has tens of thousands of clones, with approximately 78% found just once. Sequencing was done on a sample of blood. These receptors all come from a person between 35 and 49 years old with breast cancer.

The CDR3 spells CAISESGKLAKNIQYF. As DNA, the CDR3 is TGTGCCATCAGTGAGTCGGGCAAACTAGCCAAAAACATTCAGTACTTC. V gene TRBV10-3 combines with J gene TRBJ2-4; no reliable D call. Looked up from germline, CDR1 is ENHRY and CDR2 is SYGVKD. V lost 0 bases, J lost 0 bases, and 9 bases lay in between. This CDR3 has 16 amino acids.

The rearrangement joins TRBV27 to TRBJ2-3; D possibly corresponds to TRBD1 (7 bases). Looked up from germline, CDR1 is MNHEY and CDR2 is SMNVEV (reference sequence). The CDR3 has 15 amino acids. V lost 6 bases and J 3 bases, leaving 16 bases between the germline ends. CDR3: CASSFGGGLTDTQYF. Here the CDR3 DNA reads TGTGCCAGCAGCTTTGGAGGGGGCCTTACAGATACGCAGTATTTT.

Notes on this clone: One end of the junction fails to match germline, which may point to a read error. The CDR3 bases are TGTGCTAGCAGCTTAGATAGCACAGATACGCAGTATTTT. This codes for CASSLDSTDTQYF. The V and J genes are TRBV7-7 and TRBJ2-3, with D unclear. The CDR3 consists of 13 residues. Germline V gene sequence: CDR1 SSHAT, CDR2 FNYEAQ (reference sequence).

This clone was seen just once. CDR3 bases: TGCGCCAGCAGCTTGGGTACAGGGGACTATGGCTACACCTTC. It encodes CASSLGTGDYGYTF. The chain combines TRBV5-1 with TRBJ1-2, with TRBD1 identical over 7 bases. The J segment lost 3 bases and the V segment lost 0 bases, leaving 2 bases of the junction unmatched. The germline V gene has CDR1 SGHRS and CDR2 YFSETQ. The CDR3 sequence is 14 residues long.

The V call is TRBV18, the J call TRBJ1-5, with unresolved D. The CDR3 runs to 15 residues. V was clipped by 3 bases and J by 5 bases, with 14 bases between them. Germline V CDR1 and CDR2: KGHSH, LQKENI. CDR3 protein: CASSPRSVGHQPQHF. The CDR3 nucleotides read TGTGCCAGCTCACCCCGGTCCGTCGGCCATCAGCCCCAGCATTTT.

This clone showed up just a few times. The chain has TRBV5-1 and TRBJ1-1, with 10 bases fitting TRBD1. The CDR3 is 14 residues long. Germline V gene data show CDR1 as SGHRS and CDR2 as YFSETQ. Unmatched junction bases numbered 3, after V lost 4 bases and J lost 3 bases. CDR3 DNA: TGCGCCAGCAGCCCAGACAGGGGGCACACTGAAGCTTTCTTT. This encodes CASSPDRGHTEAFF.

This clone was observed once. The CDR3 DNA sequence: TGCGCCAGCAGTACGGAACTAGCGGGAGGGCCCGGGACCCAGTACTTC. As protein: CASSTELAGGPGTQYF. The chain links TRBV5-1 to TRBJ2-5; 13 nucleotides align to TRBD2. Germline assignment: CDR1 SGHRS and CDR2 YFSETQ. The junction had 11 bases not matched to a gene; V was cut back by 5 bases and J by 7 bases. The CDR3 sequence is 16 residues long.

The V gene is TRBV7-9, the J gene TRBJ2-1, with TRBD2 matching over 15 bases. Trimming removed 2 bases from V and 6 bases from J; junction bases left unmatched: 2. Germline assignment: CDR1 SEHNR and CDR2 FQNEAQ (reference sequence). This CDR3 is 16 amino acids long. The CDR3 sequence is CASSLRTSGRANEQFF. CDR3 coding DNA: TGTGCCAGCAGCTTACGGACTAGCGGGAGGGCCAATGAGCAGTTCTTC.

The chain is built from TRBV18 and TRBJ2-7, with D perhaps TRBD1 (5 bases). V dropped 6 bases and J dropped 4 bases, with 13 bases sitting between them. Germline CDR1 KGHSH, CDR2 LQKENI. This CDR3 is 13 amino acids long. The DNA of the CDR3 is TGTGCCAGCTCCCCGGACACCATGTACGAGCAGTACTTC. This sequence encodes CASSPDTMYEQYF. Based on the CDR3 plus reference TRBV18 and TRBJ2-7, the full variable domain is NAGVMQNPRHLVRRRGQEARLRCSPMKGHSHVYWYRQLPEEGLKFMVYLQKENIIDESGMPKERFSAEFPKEGPSILRIQQVVRGDSAAYFCASSPDTMYEQYFGPGTRLTVT.

In its sample, this clone was seen a few times. The chain links TRBV5-1 to TRBJ2-2; 10 bases align to TRBD1. The CDR3 totals 15 residues. The V gene end was trimmed by 4 bases and the J gene end by 5 bases; junction bases not matched to a gene: 5. From germline, CDR1 is SGHRS and CDR2 YFSETQ. In DNA, the CDR3 is TGCGCCAGCAGCCAGGGACAGGGGAAGACCGGGGAGCTGTTTTTT. Translating gives CASSQGQGKTGELFF.

V is TRBV11-2 and J is TRBJ2-3, with 9 bases matching TRBD1. In germline, CDR1 is SGHAT, CDR2 FQNNGV. V shed 1 base, J shed 3 bases, and the junction held 8 bases outside the gene matches. CDR3 size: 17 residues. This CDR3 is CASSLVQGAPGTDTQYF. The CDR3 DNA follows: TGTGCCAGCAGCTTAGTACAGGGGGCGCCCGGTACAGATACGCAGTATTTT.

J is TRBJ2-3 and V is TRBV7-9; D call uncertain. Trimming pared 2 bases from V and 5 bases from J, leaving 2 bases between. The CDR3 runs to 11 residues. The germline gives CDR1 SEHNR, CDR2 FQNEAQ (reference sequence). CDR3 sequence: CASSLRDTQYF. The CDR3 nucleotides are TGTGCCAGCAGCTTACGAGATACGCAGTATTTT.

The chain is built from TRBV21-1 and TRBJ2-7; TRBD2, the table's D call, lacks a check against the DNA. TRBV21-1 is a pseudogene. The CDR3 extends over 14 amino acids. In DNA form, the CDR3 reads TGTGCCAGCAGCAAACAAACACTAGCTTACGAGCAGTACTTC. Translating it yields CASSKQTLAYEQYF.

The chain links TRBV15 to TRBJ2-5; 9 nucleotides line up with TRBD2. The germline V gene encodes CDR1 LNHNV and CDR2 YYDKDF (reference sequence). The trim removed 1 base at V and 4 bases at J, leaving 7 bases unmatched. The CDR3 is 16 amino acids. The CDR3: CATSRGSGRGGETQYF. DNA of the CDR3: TGTGCCACCAGCAGAGGTAGCGGGAGAGGGGGAGAGACCCAGTACTTC.

The V call is TRBV7-2, the J call TRBJ2-6; D assignment may be TRBD1 or TRBD2 (5 bases each). Germline V CDR1 and CDR2: SGHTA, FQGNSA. This CDR3 contains 15 residues. V was pared by 4 bases and J by 7 bases, with 14 bases between. The CDR3, as DNA: TGTGCCAGCAGCTCAGAGGGTACAGGCGCCAACGTCCTGACTTTC. It specifies CASSSEGTGANVLTF.

This chain connects TRBV30 to TRBJ1-3; D is perhaps TRBD1 (5 bases). V shed 0 bases and J shed 6 bases, with 9 bases lying between them. The CDR3 consists of 13 residues. CDR1 GTSNPN and CDR2 SVGIG come from the germline V gene (reference sequence). CDR3 DNA sequence: TGTGCCTGGAGTGTTAGGGGCCCAAACACCATATATTTT. This encodes CAWSVRGPNTIYF.

This chain joins TRBV6-5 and TRBJ1-1, with TRBD1 as a possible D gene (6 bases). The CDR3 sequence is 15 residues long. Deletions cut 8 bases from V and 3 bases from J, with 19 bases between. In germline, CDR1 is MNHEY, CDR2 SVGAGI. DNA of the CDR3: TGTGCCAGCTGGGACACGGGGGGGATTGACACTGAAGCTTTCTTT. Translation: CASWDTGGIDTEAFF.

The chain employs TRBV9 and TRBJ2-7, with 8 bases aligning to TRBD2. CDR1 is SGDLS and CDR2 is YYNGEE in the germline V gene. The CDR3 covers 14 residues. J lost 4 bases, V lost 4 bases, and 7 bases had no gene match. The chain's CDR3 is CASSPRTSFYEQYF. The CDR3 coding sequence is TGTGCCAGCAGCCCGCGGACTAGCTTTTACGAGCAGTACTTC.

The gene calls are TRBV5-1 and TRBJ2-7; 7 bases are shared with TRBD1. This CDR3 is built from 16 residues. J lost 6 bases, V lost 3 bases, and 15 bases had no gene match. Germline values: CDR1 SGHRS, CDR2 YFSETQ. CDR3 nucleotide sequence: TGCGCCAGCAGCTCCTCCGGGACAGCCACAGGAAGCGAGCAGTACTTC. Translated, it gives CASSSSGTATGSEQYF.

The J gene is TRBJ2-3, the V gene TRBV30; D possibly corresponds to TRBD2 (6 bases). Germline CDR1 and CDR2: GTSNPN and SVGIG (reference sequence). V was cut by 8 bases and J by 0 bases, with 18 bases left in between. This CDR3 is built from 15 residues. CDR3 residues: CAGSGGTTSTDTQYF. The CDR3 nucleotides are TGTGCCGGATCCGGCGGGACCACCAGCACAGATACGCAGTATTTT. The full variable domain, completed using reference TRBV30 and TRBJ2-3, is SQTIHQWPATLVQPVGSPLSLECTVEGTSNPNLYWYRQAAGRGLQLLFYSVGIGQISSEVPQNLSASRPQDRQFILSSKKLLLSDSGFYLCAGSGGTTSTDTQYFGPGTRLTVL.

V usage is TRBV6-5 and J usage is TRBJ2-5, with D unclear. The CDR3 has 13 residues. The germline CDR1 and CDR2 sequences are MNHEY and SVGAGI. Trimming removed 4 bases at V and 1 base at J, with 7 bases between. In nucleotides, the CDR3 is TGTGCCAGCAGTTTGACCAGCCAAGAGACCCAGTACTTC. The encoded protein is CASSLTSQETQYF.

The CDR3 region is CAWELGGSGNTIYF. The CDR3 nucleotides read TGTGCCTGGGAGTTAGGGGGCTCTGGAAACACCATATATTTT. The chain employs TRBV30 and TRBJ1-3, with D possibly TRBD1 on 6 matching bases. Germline CDR1 GTSNPN, CDR2 SVGIG (reference sequence). The CDR3 runs 14 residues. Trimming pared 5 bases from V and 0 bases from J, leaving 11 bases between.

With respect to this clone: The germline gene is not matched at one end of the junction; a read error may be the cause. The CDR3 region has the DNA TGTGCCTGGGGCCACCGGGACCTACCCTTTTTC. Encoded protein: CAWGHRDLPFF. This sequence joins TRBV30 and TRBJ2-7; either TRBD1 or TRBD2 may supply D (5 bases each). This CDR3 comprises 11 residues. Germline V lookup: CDR1 GTSNPN, CDR2 SVGIG (reference sequence).